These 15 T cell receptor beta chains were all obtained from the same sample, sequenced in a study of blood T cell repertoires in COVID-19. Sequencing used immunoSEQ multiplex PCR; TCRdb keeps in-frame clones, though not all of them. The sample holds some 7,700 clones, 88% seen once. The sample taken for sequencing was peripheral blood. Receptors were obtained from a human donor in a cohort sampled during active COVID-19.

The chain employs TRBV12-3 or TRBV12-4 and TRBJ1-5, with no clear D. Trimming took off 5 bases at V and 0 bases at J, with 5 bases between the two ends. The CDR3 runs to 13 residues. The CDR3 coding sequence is TGTGCCAGCAGTATGAGTAGCAATCAGCCCCAGCATTTT. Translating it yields CASSMSSNQPQHF.

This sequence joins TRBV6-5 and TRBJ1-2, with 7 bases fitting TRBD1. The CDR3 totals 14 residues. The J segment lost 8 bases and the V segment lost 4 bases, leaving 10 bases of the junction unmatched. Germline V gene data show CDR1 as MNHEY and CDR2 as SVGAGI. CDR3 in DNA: TGTGCCAGCAGTTCCTCAGACAGGGCGGCCGGCTACACCTTC. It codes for CASSSSDRAAGYTF.

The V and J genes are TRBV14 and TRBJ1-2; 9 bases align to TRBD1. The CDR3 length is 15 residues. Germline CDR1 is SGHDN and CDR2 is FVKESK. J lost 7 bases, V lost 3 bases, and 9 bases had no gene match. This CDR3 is CASSQFNRGLGGYTF. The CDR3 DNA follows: TGTGCCAGCAGCCAGTTTAACAGGGGGCTGGGTGGCTACACCTTC.

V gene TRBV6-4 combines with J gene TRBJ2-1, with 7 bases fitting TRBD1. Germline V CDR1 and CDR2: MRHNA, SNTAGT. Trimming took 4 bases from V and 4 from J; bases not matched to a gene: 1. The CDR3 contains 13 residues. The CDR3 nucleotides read TGTGCCAGCAGTGCACAGGGGTACAATGAGCAGTTCTTC. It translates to CASSAQGYNEQFF.

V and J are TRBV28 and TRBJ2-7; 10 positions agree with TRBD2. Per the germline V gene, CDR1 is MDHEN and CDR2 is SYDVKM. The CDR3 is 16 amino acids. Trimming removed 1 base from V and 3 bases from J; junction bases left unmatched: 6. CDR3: CASSLYRTSGHYEQYF. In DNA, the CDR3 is TGTGCCAGCAGTTTATATCGGACTAGCGGTCACTACGAGCAGTACTTC.

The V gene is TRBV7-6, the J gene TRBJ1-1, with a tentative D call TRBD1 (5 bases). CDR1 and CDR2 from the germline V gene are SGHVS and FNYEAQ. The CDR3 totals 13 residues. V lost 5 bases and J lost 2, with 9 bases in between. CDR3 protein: CASSPDINTEAFF. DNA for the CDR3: TGTGCCAGCAGCCCGGACATAAACACTGAAGCTTTCTTT.

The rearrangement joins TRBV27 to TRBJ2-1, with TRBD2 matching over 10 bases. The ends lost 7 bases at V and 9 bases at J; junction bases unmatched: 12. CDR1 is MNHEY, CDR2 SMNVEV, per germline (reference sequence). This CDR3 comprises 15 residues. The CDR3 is CASTHVVAGGREQFF. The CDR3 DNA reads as TGTGCCAGCACTCACGTGGTAGCGGGAGGTCGTGAGCAGTTCTTC.

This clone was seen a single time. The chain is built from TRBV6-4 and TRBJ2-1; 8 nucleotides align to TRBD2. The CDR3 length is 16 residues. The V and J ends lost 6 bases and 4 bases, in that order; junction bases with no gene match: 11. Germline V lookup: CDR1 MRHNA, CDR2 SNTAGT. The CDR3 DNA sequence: TGTGCCAGCAGCCCACGACTAGCGCCTCGTTACAATGAGCAGTTCTTC. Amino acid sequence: CASSPRLAPRYNEQFF.

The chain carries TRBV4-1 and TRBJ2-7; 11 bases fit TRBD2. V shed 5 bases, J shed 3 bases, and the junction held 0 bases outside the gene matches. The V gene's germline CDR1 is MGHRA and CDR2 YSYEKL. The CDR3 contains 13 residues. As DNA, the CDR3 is TGCGCCAGCAGCACTAGCGGGAGCTACGAGCAGTACTTC. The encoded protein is CASSTSGSYEQYF.

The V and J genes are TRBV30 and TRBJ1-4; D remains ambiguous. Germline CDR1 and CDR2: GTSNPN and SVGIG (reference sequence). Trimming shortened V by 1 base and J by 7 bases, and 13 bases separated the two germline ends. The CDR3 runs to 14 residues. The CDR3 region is CAWSARVEVEKLFF. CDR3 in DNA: TGTGCCTGGAGTGCACGGGTAGAGGTTGAAAAACTGTTTTTT.

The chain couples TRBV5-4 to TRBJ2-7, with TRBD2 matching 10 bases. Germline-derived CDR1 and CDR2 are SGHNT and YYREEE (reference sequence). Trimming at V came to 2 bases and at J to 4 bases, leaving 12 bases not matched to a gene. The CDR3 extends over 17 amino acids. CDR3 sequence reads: CASSFPLAGEKKYEQYF. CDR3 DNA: TGTGCCAGCAGCTTTCCTCTAGCGGGAGAAAAAAAGTACGAGCAGTACTTC.

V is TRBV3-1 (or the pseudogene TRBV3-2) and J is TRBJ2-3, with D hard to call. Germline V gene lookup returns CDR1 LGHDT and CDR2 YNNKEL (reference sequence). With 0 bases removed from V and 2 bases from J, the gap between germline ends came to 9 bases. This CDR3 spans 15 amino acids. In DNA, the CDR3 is TGTGCCAGCAGCCAAGATTGGGCCTACACAGATACGCAGTATTTT. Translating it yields CASSQDWAYTDTQYF.

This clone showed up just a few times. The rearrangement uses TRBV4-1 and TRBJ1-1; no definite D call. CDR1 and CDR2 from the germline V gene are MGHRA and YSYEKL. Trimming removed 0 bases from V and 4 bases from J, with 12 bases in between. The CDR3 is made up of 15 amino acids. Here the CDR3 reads CASSQEEGGPTEAFF. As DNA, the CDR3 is TGCGCCAGCAGCCAAGAAGAGGGAGGGCCCACTGAAGCTTTCTTT.

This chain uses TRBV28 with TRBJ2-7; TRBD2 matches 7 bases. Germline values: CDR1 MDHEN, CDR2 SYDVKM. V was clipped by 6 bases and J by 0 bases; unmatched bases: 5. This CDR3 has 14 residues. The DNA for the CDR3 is TGTGCCAGCAGCCTGACTAGCAGCTCCTACGAGCAGTACTTC. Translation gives CASSLTSSSYEQYF.

The CDR3 here is CASSEGGDYTF. The CDR3 bases are TGTGCCAGCAGTGAAGGCGGAGACTACACCTTC. This sequence joins TRBV2 and TRBJ1-2; D ambiguous. Trimming took 1 base from V and 10 from J, leaving 7 bases between them. The CDR3 loop spans 11 amino acids. Germline V gene data show CDR1 as SNHLY and CDR2 as FYNNEI.